These 21 T cell receptor beta chains originate from one sample sequenced in a study of T cells in women clearing cervical HPV infection. The data were produced by immunoSEQ multiplex PCR, yet TCRdb's version contains in-frame clones alone and is incomplete. This table holds approximately 38,000 clones. The source material was blood buffy coat. The receptor set was obtained from a woman between 18 and 70 years old with a cervical HPV16 infection that either progressed to CIN3+ or cleared (not recorded which).

A note on this clone: The read is 3 residues too short to cover the CDR3 end, so that end is filled in from the germline J gene. The V and J genes are TRBV5-1 and TRBJ2-5; TRBD2 might be the D (6 bases). The V gene lost 4 bases and the J gene lost 2 bases, with 9 bases spanning the gap. The CDR3 has 13 residues. CDR1 and CDR2 (germline): SGHRS, YFSETQ. CDR3 in amino acids: CASSGTGQETQYF. The covered CDR3 bases are TGCGCCAGCAGCGGGACTGGACAAGAGACC.

A word on this clone: The germline gene is not matched at one end of the junction; a read error may be the cause. Read sequence stops 3 residues before the CDR3 end, and the germline J gene provides the missing end. V usage is TRBV4-1 and J usage is TRBJ2-1; the D gene could be TRBD1 or TRBD2 (6 bases each). The CDR3 runs to 16 residues. Germline loops: CDR1 MGHRA, CDR2 YSYEKL. This chain's CDR3 is CTSSQLEGVSYNEQFF. The DNA read from the CDR3 is TGCACCAGCAGCCAATTGGAGGGGGTCTCCTACAATGAG.

Turning to this clone: The sequence runs out 3 residues before the end of the CDR3; the remainder is reconstructed from the germline J gene. The chain is built from TRBV7-8 and TRBJ2-1; the match to TRBD2 covers 7 bases. Germline V gene sequence: CDR1 SGHVS, CDR2 FQNEAQ. The CDR3 is 18 residues long. V gave up 5 bases and J gave up 2 bases; unmatched junction bases: 15. This CDR3 is CASSDPFFTSDPYNEQFF. The covered CDR3 bases are TGTGCCAGCAGCGACCCATTCTTCACTAGCGACCCCTACAATGAG.

On this clone itself: The read gets to within 3 residues of the CDR3 end, and the germline J gene fills in the rest. The gene calls are TRBV5-6 and TRBJ1-2, with D hard to call. The CDR3 has 14 amino acids. Looked up from germline, CDR1 is SGHDT and CDR2 is YYEEEE. With 1 base removed from V and 5 bases from J, the gap between germline ends came to 12 bases. CDR3 region: CASSLNSLGYGYTF. The covered CDR3 bases are TGTGCCAGCAGCTTGAACAGTTTAGGGTATGGC.

This CDR3 reads CSATGQGDGYTF. The part of the CDR3 DNA that was read is TGCAGTGCTACGGGACAGGGGGATGGC. The chain links TRBV20-1 to TRBJ1-2; 11 nucleotides align to TRBD1. The read falls 3 residues short of the CDR3 end, and the missing part is taken from the germline J gene. Germline lookup yields CDR1 DFQATT and CDR2 SNEGSKA (reference sequence). Trimming removed 4 bases from V and 6 bases from J; junction bases left unmatched: 1. The length of the CDR3 is 12 residues.

The CDR3 bases that were read are TGCGCCAGCAGCCAAGTTTCCGGACTAGTCGACGGTGAA. Translation gives CASSQVSGLVDGE. The full CDR3 reads CASSQVSGLVDGEAFF. The rearrangement links TRBV4-1 to TRBJ1-1, with no clear D. The read stops 3 residues short of the end of the CDR3; the missing end is completed from the germline J gene. V shed 1 base and J shed 7 bases, with 19 bases lying between them. Germline CDR1 is MGHRA and CDR2 is YSYEKL. The length of the CDR3 is 16 residues.

Concerning this clone: The CDR3 end lies 3 residues beyond the end of the read and is filled in from the germline J gene. This chain uses TRBV5-4 with TRBJ1-5; D is perhaps TRBD1 (5 bases). The CDR3 spans 15 residues. The germline V gene encodes CDR1 SGHNT and CDR2 YYREEE (reference sequence). The V end lost 4 bases, the J end lost 4 bases, and 15 bases lay between the germline ends. Partial CDR3 DNA: TGTGCCAGCAGCCGGGGGACGGGCCGAAATCAGCCC. Residues: CASSRGTGRNQP. The whole CDR3 is CASSRGTGRNQPQHF.

On this clone: The read ends 3 residues before the CDR3 terminus; that terminus is restored from the germline J gene. J is TRBJ1-2 and V is TRBV18, with D possibly being TRBD1 (5 bases). Germline assignment: CDR1 KGHSH and CDR2 LQKENI. This CDR3 is 14 amino acids long. CDR3 protein: CASSPPGGSYDYTF. CDR3 DNA (partial): TGTGCCAGCTCACCACCGGGGGGTTCCTACGAC.

Note on this clone: From the germline J gene comes the end of the CDR3, since the read stops 3 residues before it. V gene TRBV19 combines with J gene TRBJ1-4; D is undetermined. Germline CDR1 LNHDA, CDR2 SQIVND (reference sequence). V shed 5 bases and J shed 6 bases, with 7 bases lying between them. This CDR3 spans 12 amino acids. The CDR3 DNA, read in part, is TGTGCCAGTAGTCCCAGTTATGAAAAA. Amino acid sequence: CASSPSYEK. The full CDR3 protein reads CASSPSYEKLFF.

With respect to this clone: Coverage ceases 3 residues before the CDR3 finishes, and the germline J gene fills in the end. The chain links TRBV5-4 to TRBJ2-5; D is possibly TRBD2 (6 bases). Looked up from germline, CDR1 is SGHNT and CDR2 is YYREEE (reference sequence). The CDR3 extends over 14 amino acids. The germline V and J ends were trimmed by 9 bases and 5 bases, with 20 bases remaining between them. Incomplete CDR3 DNA: TGTGCCATGCGACCCGGGGGTGGCAAGGAGACC. It is translated as CAMRPGGGKET. The whole CDR3 protein is CAMRPGGGKETQYF.

On this clone itself: Read sequence stops 3 residues before the CDR3 end, and the germline J gene provides the missing end. The genes are TRBV14 and TRBJ1-1; D gene uncertain. The V end was cut by 1 base, the J end by 1 base, with 4 bases between. This CDR3 spans 13 amino acids. Germline lookup yields CDR1 SGHDN and CDR2 FVKESK. The CDR3 sequence: CASSQAWNTEAFF. The CDR3 DNA, read in part, is TGTGCCAGCAGCCAAGCTTGGAACACTGAA.

A word on this clone: The missing CDR3 end, 3 residues past where the read stops, is filled in from the germline J gene. The genes are TRBV12-5 and TRBJ2-1; 13 nucleotides match TRBD2. After removal of 1 base from V and 8 bases from J, the junction contained 2 bases not matched to a gene. Germline V gene data show CDR1 as LGHNT and CDR2 as FRNRAP. The CDR3 contains 15 residues. The part of the CDR3 DNA that was read is TGTGCTAGTGGTTTGGGGACTAGCGGGGGAGATGAG. This gives the protein CASGLGTSGGDE. The full-length CDR3 reads as CASGLGTSGGDEQFF.

The sequenced CDR3 bases are TGCGCCAGCAGCACCCGTCAGGGACAGGGGAAAACTGAA. Residues: CASSTRQGQGKTE. The whole CDR3 is CASSTRQGQGKTEAFF. The rearrangement uses TRBV5-1 and TRBJ1-1; 10 bases are a match to TRBD1. The missing CDR3 end, 3 residues past where the read stops, is filled in from the germline J gene. V shed 4 bases, J shed 5 bases, and the junction held 11 bases outside the gene matches. Germline loops: CDR1 SGHRS, CDR2 YFSETQ. This CDR3 spans 16 amino acids.

As regards this clone: The read gets to within 3 residues of the CDR3 end, and the germline J gene fills in the rest. The chain is built from TRBV9 and TRBJ2-3; D unresolved. Germline loops: CDR1 SGDLS, CDR2 YYNGEE. The germline V and J ends were trimmed by 4 bases and 2 bases, with 5 bases remaining between them. The CDR3 consists of 12 residues. The covered CDR3 bases are TGTGCCAGCAGCAAGCTCACAGATACG. It yields the protein CASSKLTDT. From start to end, the CDR3 is CASSKLTDTQYF.

Concerning this clone itself: The read terminates 3 residues ahead of where the CDR3 ends, so the germline J gene completes it. The chain is built from TRBV7-2 and TRBJ2-3; D unresolved. Germline lookup yields CDR1 SGHTA and CDR2 FQGNSA. The CDR3 is 15 residues long. V was cut by 1 base and J by 2 bases, with 10 bases left in between. CDR3 residues: CASSLGPVNTDTQYF. The DNA read from the CDR3 is TGTGCCAGCAGCTTAGGTCCCGTAAACACAGATACG.

About this clone itself: The CDR3 end is not reached by the read, which stops 3 residues before it; the germline J gene fills it in. The gene calls are TRBV19 and TRBJ1-4; TRBD1 might be the D (5 bases). This CDR3 has 14 amino acids. Trimming stripped 3 bases from V and 8 bases from J, with 13 bases between. Germline lookup yields CDR1 LNHDA and CDR2 SQIVND (reference sequence). CDR3: CASSMGQGYEKLFF. The covered CDR3 bases are TGTGCCAGTAGTATGGGGCAGGGCTACGAAAAA. The variable domain in full, with the rest retrieved from reference TRBV19 and TRBJ1-4, is DGGITQSPKYLFRKEGQNVTLSCEQNLNHDAMYWYRQDPGQGLRLIYYSQIVNDFQKGDIAEGYSVSREKKESFPLTVTSAQKNPTAFYLCASSMGQGYEKLFFGSGTQLSVL.

To note about this clone: The read halts 3 residues ahead of the CDR3 end, with the missing end drawn from the germline J gene. The chain recombines TRBV7-9 with TRBJ1-1, with D possibly being TRBD1 (5 bases). The CDR3 loop spans 11 amino acids. CDR1 is SEHNR and CDR2 is FQNEAQ in the germline V gene (reference sequence). The V end lost 6 bases, the J end lost 7 bases, and 9 bases lay between the germline ends. CDR3: CASREGLEAFF. The sequenced part of the CDR3 DNA is TGTGCCAGCAGGGAGGGGCTTGAA.

As for this clone: The read is 3 residues too short to cover the CDR3 end, so that end is filled in from the germline J gene. The rearrangement uses TRBV2 and TRBJ1-1; TRBD1 is a possible D gene (6 bases). Trimming stripped 11 bases from V and 5 bases from J, with 18 bases between. Germline V lookup: CDR1 SNHLY, CDR2 FYNNEI. CDR3 length: 13 residues. CDR3 bases read: TGTGCCTGTCACAGGGAATCACTTACTGAA. Its protein is CACHRESLTE. The whole CDR3 is CACHRESLTEAFF.

About this clone itself: The read is 3 residues too short to cover the CDR3 end, so that end is filled in from the germline J gene. The V gene is TRBV5-1, the J gene TRBJ2-7; weak D call: TRBD1 (5 bases). The germline V and J ends were trimmed by 4 bases and 2 bases, with 13 bases remaining between them. CDR1 SGHRS and CDR2 YFSETQ come from the germline V gene. The CDR3 is 14 amino acids. The sequenced CDR3 bases are TGCGCCAGCAGCGGGGTTACAGGAACCTACGAG. It encodes CASSGVTGTYE. In full, the CDR3 is CASSGVTGTYEQYF.

The CDR3 here is CASSLASGSYEQYF. The CDR3 DNA, read in part, is TGTGCCAGCAGCTTAGCTTCAGGCTCCTACGAG. The gene calls are TRBV7-6 and TRBJ2-7; D gene ambiguous. The read halts 3 residues ahead of the CDR3 end, with the missing end drawn from the germline J gene. The CDR3 covers 14 residues. V lost 0 bases, J lost 0 bases, and 6 bases lay in between. CDR1 and CDR2 from the germline V gene are SGHVS and FNYEAQ.

On this clone itself: Coverage ceases 3 residues before the CDR3 finishes, and the germline J gene fills in the end. This chain links TRBV29-1 with TRBJ2-6; no clear D. V gave up 3 bases and J gave up 3 bases, with 9 bases separating them. The CDR3 consists of 14 residues. The germline gives CDR1 SQVTM, CDR2 ANQGSEA. CDR3 loop: CSVDPGFGANVLTF. CDR3 DNA, as far as it was read: TGCAGCGTTGACCCAGGTTTTGGGGCCAACGTC.